This TCR beta chain was sequenced for a study of shared clonotypes between healthy human individuals. Study-wide results and caveats: Large depth notwithstanding, sorted-subset sequencing proved incomplete by rarefaction. In contrast to clonotypes shared by all four donors, non-shared clonotypes had lower generation probabilities.

Assay used: immunoSEQ multiplex PCR; TCRdb lists only in-frame clones, some missing. The profile covers 1.5 million to 2.5 million clones, with approximately 94% appearing a single time and less than 1.5% taken by the ten largest. It was CD45RO-negative cells, positively selected for CCR7, that made up naive CD8 cells, with terminally differentiated effector memory CD45RA+ cells excluded. Concerning this clone itself: The antigen is unknown.

The CDR3 length is 14 residues. Germline V gene lookup returns CDR1 LNHNV and CDR2 YYDKDF (reference sequence). Trimming left V 3 bases short and J 4 bases short, with 12 bases between. This TCR came from a man younger than 35 in good health. Sample: naive CD8+ T cells sorted from blood. The chain carries TRBV15 and TRBJ1-2; D is uncertain. The CDR3 DNA sequence: TGTGCCACCAGCAGCGTCGACATGAGCTATGGCTACACCTTC. It yields the protein CATSSVDMSYGYTF.